This passage covers 20 T cell receptor beta chains from one sample sequenced in a study of blood T cell repertoires in COVID-19. TCRdb's table, derived via immunoSEQ multiplex PCR, lists solely in-frame clones and lacks some. This table holds roughly 200,000 clones, approximately 80% found once. The sequenced sample consisted of peripheral blood. The receptors were sampled from a man aged 35 to 55 with acute or convalescent COVID-19.

This sequence joins TRBV27 and TRBJ1-5; a possible D gene is TRBD1 (5 bases). The CDR3 extends over 13 amino acids. CDR1 is MNHEY, CDR2 SMNVEV, per germline (reference sequence). V was trimmed by 6 bases and J by 5 bases, leaving 11 bases between them. The CDR3 DNA reads as TGTGCCAGCAGCTATACAGGATATCAGCCCCAGCATTTT. It translates to CASSYTGYQPQHF.

The rearrangement joins TRBV7-2 to TRBJ2-7; TRBD2 aligns across 12 bases. V shed 2 bases, J shed 3 bases, and the junction held 2 bases outside the gene matches. Per germline, CDR1 SGHTA and CDR2 FQGNSA. The CDR3 loop spans 15 amino acids. CDR3 bases: TGTGCCAGCAGCTTAACTAGCGGGGGGATCTACGAGCAGTACTTC. The encoded protein is CASSLTSGGIYEQYF.

The V call is TRBV29-1, the J call TRBJ1-5, with a tentative D call TRBD1 (6 bases). The germline gives CDR1 SQVTM, CDR2 ANQGSEA. V was shortened by 7 bases and J by 5 bases, with 15 bases between the two germline ends. The CDR3 sequence is 13 residues long. CDR3 coding DNA: TGCAGCGCCCAGATAGGGGGGGATCAGCCCCAGCATTTT. Its translation: CSAQIGGDQPQHF.

The chain links TRBV4-3 to TRBJ2-4; perhaps TRBD1 as D (6 bases). CDR1 is LGHNA and CDR2 is YSLEER in the germline V gene. This CDR3 contains 16 residues. Trimming removed 3 bases from V and 0 bases from J, with 12 bases in between. The CDR3 DNA reads TGCGCCAGCAGCCAGACAGGAGAGATAGCCAAAAACATTCAGTACTTC. It translates to CASSQTGEIAKNIQYF.

CDR3 sequence reads: CATSRSGSGYNEQFF. CDR3 bases: TGTGCCACCAGCCGCAGCGGGAGTGGGTACAATGAGCAGTTCTTC. This chain connects TRBV15 to TRBJ2-1; 8 positions match TRBD2. The CDR3 is made up of 15 amino acids. V lost 5 bases to trimming and J lost 4 bases; unmatched junction nucleotides: 7. The germline V gene has CDR1 LNHNV and CDR2 YYDKDF (reference sequence).

This clone was observed a handful of times. This chain joins TRBV25-1 and TRBJ2-7; weak D call: TRBD1 (5 bases). Germline V gives CDR1 MGHDK, CDR2 SYGVNS. V lost 4 bases and J 3 bases, leaving 13 bases between the germline ends. The CDR3 extends over 14 amino acids. CDR3 bases: TGTGCCAGCAGTGTACAGGTGGGTAACTACGAGCAGTACTTC. This translates into CASSVQVGNYEQYF.

In its sample, this clone was seen a few times. The rearrangement uses TRBV7-9 and TRBJ2-2, with 8 bases aligning to TRBD1. Germline values: CDR1 SEHNR, CDR2 FQNEAQ (reference sequence). With V trimmed by 3 bases and J by 1 base, 1 base remained unmatched. The CDR3 consists of 15 residues. The CDR3 loop is CASSLTGVNTGELFF. The CDR3 bases are TGTGCCAGCAGCTTGACAGGGGTGAACACCGGGGAGCTGTTTTTT. Full variable domain (remainder filled in from reference TRBV7-9 and TRBJ2-2): DTGVSQNPRHKITKRGQNVTFRCDPISEHNRLYWYRQTLGQGPEFLTYFQNEAQLEKSRLLSDRFSAERPKGSFSTLEIQRTEQGDSAMYLCASSLTGVNTGELFFGEGSRLTVL.

The sample holds a few counts of this clone. The chain employs TRBV10-2 and TRBJ1-1; D ambiguous. Germline V gene sequence: CDR1 WSHSY, CDR2 SAAADI. The length of the CDR3 is 13 residues. Trimming took 3 bases from V and 0 from J, leaving 5 bases between them. In DNA, the CDR3 is TGCGCCAGCAGTGACAACATGAACACTGAAGCTTTCTTT. It encodes CASSDNMNTEAFF.

The J gene is TRBJ2-1, the V gene TRBV7-2; D perhaps matches TRBD2 (5 bases). The CDR3 consists of 16 residues. Germline CDR1 SGHTA, CDR2 FQGNSA. V lost 2 bases and J 0 bases, leaving 11 bases between the germline ends. CDR3 coding DNA: TGTGCCAGCAGCTTAAACGGGAAAAGCTCCTACAATGAGCAGTTCTTC. Amino acid sequence: CASSLNGKSSYNEQFF. Complete variable domain (other parts from reference TRBV7-2 and TRBJ2-1): GAGVSQSPSNKVTEKGKDVELRCDPISGHTALYWYRQSLGQGLEFLIYFQGNSAPDKSGLPSDRFSAERTGGSVSTLTIQRTQQEDSAVYLCASSLNGKSSYNEQFFGPGTRLTVL.

This chain connects TRBV6-5 to TRBJ1-1, with TRBD1 matching 8 bases. Germline V gene sequence: CDR1 MNHEY, CDR2 SVGAGI. The junction had 3 bases not matched to a gene; V was cut back by 4 bases and J by 5 bases. CDR3 length: 13 residues. As DNA, the CDR3 is TGTGCCAGCAGTTTTCAGGGGGCGACTGAAGCTTTCTTT. The encoded protein is CASSFQGATEAFF.

This chain links TRBV15 with TRBJ1-1; no clear D gene. In germline, CDR1 is LNHNV, CDR2 YYDKDF (reference sequence). V lost 3 bases, J lost 1 base, and 12 bases lay in between. The CDR3 runs to 15 residues. DNA of the CDR3: TGTGCCACCAGCAGTCGGGAGCAATCGAACACTGAAGCTTTCTTT. The encoded protein is CATSSREQSNTEAFF.

This chain connects TRBV6-5 to TRBJ2-7; TRBD1 is a possible D gene (6 bases). CDR1 and CDR2 from the germline V gene are MNHEY and SVGAGI. The V and J ends lost 7 bases and 6 bases respectively, with 13 bases between them. The CDR3 has 12 residues. CDR3 coding DNA: TGTGCCAGCACAGGGGTTCTCTTCGAGCAGTACTTC. It encodes CASTGVLFEQYF.

The J gene is TRBJ1-2, the V gene TRBV4-3; D not certain. Germline V gene data show CDR1 as LGHNA and CDR2 as YSLEER. CDR3 length equals 17 residues. The V and J ends lost 0 bases and 2 bases respectively, with 16 bases between them. CDR3 loop: CASSQDKEGAGNYGYTF. DNA of the CDR3: TGCGCCAGCAGCCAAGATAAGGAAGGAGCTGGGAACTATGGCTACACCTTC.

The chain links TRBV6-4 to TRBJ2-3, with TRBD2 matching 9 bases. Trimming took 4 bases from V and 4 from J; bases not matched to a gene: 3. Germline V gene lookup returns CDR1 MRHNA and CDR2 SNTAGT. This CDR3 has 14 residues. The CDR3 DNA reads TGTGCCAGCAGTGCGGCGGGAGGGCCAGATACGCAGTATTTT. Its translation is CASSAAGGPDTQYF.

The chain joins TRBV5-4 to TRBJ2-2; D is ambiguous. V lost 1 base, J lost 3 bases, and 7 bases lay in between. Germline assignment: CDR1 SGHNT and CDR2 YYREEE (reference sequence). This CDR3 comprises 14 residues. The CDR3 region has the DNA TGTGCCAGCAGCTTGAGGCAGGACACCGGGGAGCTGTTTTTT. As protein: CASSLRQDTGELFF.

This rearrangement joins TRBV19 to TRBJ1-4, with no clear D. This CDR3 has 15 amino acids. CDR1 LNHDA and CDR2 SQIVND come from the germline V gene (reference sequence). V was pared by 3 bases and J by 3 bases, with 11 bases between. The CDR3 nucleotides read TGTGCCAGTAGTATGGGAGGAGTGGCTAATGAAAAACTGTTTTTT. It specifies CASSMGGVANEKLFF.

This clone has a single count. V is TRBV12-3 or TRBV12-4 and J is TRBJ1-1; D gene unclear. The CDR3 has 13 amino acids. Trimming shortened V by 4 bases and J by 2 bases, and 8 bases separated the two germline ends. The CDR3 here is CASSSQTNTEAFF. The CDR3 DNA follows: TGTGCCAGCAGTTCCCAAACTAACACTGAAGCTTTCTTT.

The genes are TRBV3-1 (or the pseudogene TRBV3-2) and TRBJ1-2; D might be TRBD1 (6 bases). Germline V CDR1 and CDR2: LGHDT, YNNKEL (reference sequence). Deletions cut 6 bases from V and 7 bases from J, with 15 bases between. The CDR3 covers 13 residues. CDR3 region: CASSHRAHRGYTF. In DNA, the CDR3 is TGTGCCAGCAGTCACAGGGCTCACCGTGGCTACACCTTC.

The V call is TRBV29-1, the J call TRBJ1-4, with TRBD1 matching over 9 bases. The length of the CDR3 is 14 residues. J was trimmed by 7 bases and V by 2 bases; bases with no gene match: 5. Per the germline V gene, CDR1 is SQVTM and CDR2 is ANQGSEA. CDR3 residues: CSVERQGEGEKLFF. The CDR3 region has the DNA TGCAGCGTTGAAAGACAGGGGGAAGGTGAAAAACTGTTTTTT.

This sequence joins TRBV19 and TRBJ1-5, with TRBD1 identical over 7 bases. Germline CDR1 LNHDA, CDR2 SQIVND (reference sequence). Trimming took 2 bases from V and 5 from J; bases not matched to a gene: 9. This CDR3 contains 16 residues. This CDR3 reads CASSISRGRGDQPQHF. In DNA form, the CDR3 reads TGTGCCAGTAGTATAAGTAGGGGGCGAGGAGATCAGCCCCAGCATTTT.